This entry lists 8 T cell receptor beta chains sequenced from one sample in a study of PD-L1 blockade in urothelial cancer. As to time point: pretreatment peripheral blood. Some clones are missing from TCRdb's copy, which holds only in-frame ones; the method was immunoSEQ multiplex PCR. The sample gives tens of thousands of clones, around 87% of which show up once; around 1.7% is in the top ten. The material was PBMCs, obtained around atezolizumab (anti-PD-L1) treatment. These receptors came from a man aged 55 to 70 with urothelial cancer.

This clone was observed a single time. The chain combines TRBV2 with TRBJ2-5; TRBD1 matches at 9 bases. Trimming took 7 bases from V and 6 from J; bases not matched to a gene: 6. From germline, CDR1 is SNHLY and CDR2 FYNNEI. CDR3 length: 13 amino acids. CDR3 nucleotides: TGTGCCAGCAAAGGGGACAGGGAAAAGACCCAGTACTTC. This translates into CASKGDREKTQYF.

V is TRBV9 and J is TRBJ2-3, with D possibly matching TRBD2 (6 bases). The CDR3 has 16 residues. Germline assignment: CDR1 SGDLS and CDR2 YYNGEE. Trimming pared 3 bases from V and 0 bases from J, leaving 14 bases between. The CDR3 reads CASSAGGGVSTDTQYF. The CDR3 DNA reads as TGTGCCAGCAGCGCGGGTGGCGGGGTGAGCACAGATACGCAGTATTTT.

The rearrangement uses TRBV4-3 and TRBJ2-1, with TRBD2 identical over 9 bases. Germline CDR1 is LGHNA and CDR2 is YSLEER. V was pared by 0 bases and J by 9 bases, with 9 bases of the junction left unmatched. This CDR3 has 16 amino acids. The CDR3 DNA is TGCGCCAGCAGCCAAGATTTCCTAGCGGGGACCCTTGAGCAGTTCTTC. The encoded protein is CASSQDFLAGTLEQFF.

The chain has TRBV6-1 and TRBJ2-7; tentatively, D is TRBD1 (6 bases). The CDR3 has 12 residues. V dropped 5 bases and J dropped 9 bases, with 14 bases sitting between them. The V gene's germline CDR1 is MNHNS and CDR2 SASEGT. This CDR3 reads CASSQGQTGQYF. Written as DNA, the CDR3 is TGTGCCAGCAGTCAAGGACAGACGGGGCAGTACTTC.

The V gene is TRBV6-5, the J gene TRBJ2-1; a weak D match, TRBD1 (5 bases). Germline CDR1 reads MNHEY; CDR2 reads SVGAGI. The CDR3 runs 14 residues. V was trimmed by 6 bases and J by 3 bases, leaving 12 bases between them. The CDR3 DNA reads as TGTGCCAGCAGAAAAGGGGCGTTCTACAATGAGCAGTTCTTC. Translated: CASRKGAFYNEQFF.

This chain links TRBV10-3 with TRBJ2-2; D possibly corresponds to TRBD1 (5 bases). Per germline, CDR1 ENHRY and CDR2 SYGVKD. V was cut by 4 bases and J by 0 bases, with 6 bases left in between. The CDR3 totals 14 residues. The CDR3 DNA is TGTGCCATCAGTGCGACAGCGAACACCGGGGAGCTGTTTTTT. Protein: CAISATANTGELFF.

The chain has TRBV5-5 and TRBJ1-2; TRBD1 might be the D (6 bases). V gave up 2 bases and J gave up 1 base, with 12 bases separating them. The CDR3 runs to 15 residues. Germline lookup yields CDR1 SGHKS and CDR2 YYEKEE (reference sequence). The CDR3 nucleotides are TGTGCCAGCAGCTTCGAGGGGACAAGTAACTATGGCTACACCTTC. This sequence encodes CASSFEGTSNYGYTF.

The chain joins TRBV10-3 to TRBJ1-2; 8 bases line up with TRBD1. Losses at the gene ends were 8 bases for V and 0 bases for J; bases not matched to a gene: 8. This CDR3 has 15 amino acids. CDR1 ENHRY and CDR2 SYGVKD come from the germline V gene. The CDR3 loop is CAIWVQGDSNYGYTF. CDR3 nucleotides: TGTGCCATCTGGGTACAGGGGGATTCTAACTATGGCTACACCTTC.